The TCR beta chain under discussion was sequenced for a study of T cells after yellow fever vaccination. Study-wide findings and caveats: The CD4 and CD8 compartments had a small share of their clonotypes in common.

The V gene lost 5 bases and the J gene lost 5 bases, with 14 bases spanning the gap. This CDR3 is built from 14 residues. MiXCR, run by TCRdb on the 5' RACE reads, gives a single entry per CDR3 protein. This table has a few hundred thousand distinct CDR3 sequences, less than 9% appearing once. This clonotype was counted at least ten times. Its target is unknown. The sequencing used CD4+ T cells sorted from PBMCs, collected 15 days after the yellow fever booster vaccination. V is TRBV12-3 or TRBV12-4 and J is TRBJ2-3, with D unresolved. This clonotype originated in a young man who received the YFV17D yellow fever vaccine. The CDR3 bases are TGTGCCAGCAGTCTAAACCTCCCCAAAGATACGCAGTATTTT. This sequence encodes CASSLNLPKDTQYF.